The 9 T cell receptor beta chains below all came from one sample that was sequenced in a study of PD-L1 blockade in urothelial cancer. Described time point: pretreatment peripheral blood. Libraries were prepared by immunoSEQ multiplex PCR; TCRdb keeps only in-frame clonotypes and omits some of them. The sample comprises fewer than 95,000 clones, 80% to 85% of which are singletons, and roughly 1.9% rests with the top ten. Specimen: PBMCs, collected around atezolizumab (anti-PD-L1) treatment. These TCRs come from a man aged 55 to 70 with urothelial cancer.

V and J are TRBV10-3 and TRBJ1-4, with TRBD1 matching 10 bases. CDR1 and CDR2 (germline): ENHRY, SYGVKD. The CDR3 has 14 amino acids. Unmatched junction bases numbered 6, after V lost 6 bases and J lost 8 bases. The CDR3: CAISLGQGGEKLFF. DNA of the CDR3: TGTGCCATCAGCTTAGGACAGGGGGGAGAAAAACTGTTTTTT.

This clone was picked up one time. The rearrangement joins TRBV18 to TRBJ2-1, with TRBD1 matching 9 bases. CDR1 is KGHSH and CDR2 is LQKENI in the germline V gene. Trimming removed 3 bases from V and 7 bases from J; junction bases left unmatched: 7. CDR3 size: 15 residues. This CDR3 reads CASSPTGQGLNEQFF. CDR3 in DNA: TGTGCCAGCTCACCTACGGGACAGGGTCTGAATGAGCAGTTCTTC.

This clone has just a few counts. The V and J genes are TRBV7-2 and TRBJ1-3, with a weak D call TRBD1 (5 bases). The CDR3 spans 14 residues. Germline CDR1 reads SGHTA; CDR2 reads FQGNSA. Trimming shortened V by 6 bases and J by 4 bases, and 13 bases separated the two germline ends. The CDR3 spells CASSLQATGNTIYF. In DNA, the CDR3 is TGTGCCAGCAGTCTACAGGCGACCGGAAACACCATATATTTT.

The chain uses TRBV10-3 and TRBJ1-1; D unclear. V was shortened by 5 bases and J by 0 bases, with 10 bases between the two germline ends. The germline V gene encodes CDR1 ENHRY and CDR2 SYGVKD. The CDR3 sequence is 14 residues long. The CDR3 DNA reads TGTGCCATCAGTTTAAACACAGTGAACACTGAAGCTTTCTTT. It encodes CAISLNTVNTEAFF.

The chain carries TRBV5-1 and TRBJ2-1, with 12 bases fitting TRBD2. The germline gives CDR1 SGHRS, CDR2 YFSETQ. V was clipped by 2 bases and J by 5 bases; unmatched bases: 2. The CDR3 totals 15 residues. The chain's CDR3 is CASSFGLAGNNEQFF. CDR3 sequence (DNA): TGCGCCAGCAGCTTTGGACTAGCGGGAAACAATGAGCAGTTCTTC.

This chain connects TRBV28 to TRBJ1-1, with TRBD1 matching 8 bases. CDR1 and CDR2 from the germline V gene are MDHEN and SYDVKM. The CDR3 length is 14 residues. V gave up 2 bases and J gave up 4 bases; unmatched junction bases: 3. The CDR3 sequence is CASSLGGQATEAFF. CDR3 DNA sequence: TGTGCCAGCAGTTTAGGGGGACAGGCCACTGAAGCTTTCTTT.

This CDR3 reads CASSEWESGDEYEQYF. CDR3 DNA sequence: TGTGCCAGCAGTGAATGGGAGTCGGGAGACGAGTACGAGCAGTACTTC. V usage is TRBV2 and J usage is TRBJ2-7, with a tentative D call TRBD2 (6 bases). Germline V gives CDR1 SNHLY, CDR2 FYNNEI. V lost 2 bases to trimming and J lost 4 bases, with 18 bases between them. The CDR3 runs 16 residues.

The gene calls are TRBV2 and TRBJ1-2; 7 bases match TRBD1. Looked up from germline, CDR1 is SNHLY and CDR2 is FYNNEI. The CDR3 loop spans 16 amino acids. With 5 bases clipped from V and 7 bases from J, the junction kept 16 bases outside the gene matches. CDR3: CASSPETVKTGSGYTF. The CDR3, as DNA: TGTGCCAGCAGTCCCGAGACTGTAAAGACAGGGAGTGGCTACACCTTC.

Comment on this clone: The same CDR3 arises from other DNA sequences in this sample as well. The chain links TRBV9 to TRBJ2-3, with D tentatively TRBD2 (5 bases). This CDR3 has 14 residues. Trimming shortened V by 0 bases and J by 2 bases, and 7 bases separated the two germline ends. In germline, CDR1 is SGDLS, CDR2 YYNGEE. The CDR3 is CASSVAGSTDTQYF. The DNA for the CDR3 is TGTGCCAGCAGCGTAGCGGGGTCCACAGATACGCAGTATTTT.